Listed below are T cell receptor beta chains from one sample, sequenced in a study of technical replicates of blood from a few donors. Here immunoSEQ multiplex PCR was the method, and the copy in TCRdb shows in-frame clones only, minus some. The sample consists of some 70,000 clones, 95% to 98% of them appearing once. The sequenced material came from T cells isolated from PBMCs. The receptor source for this set is a human donor in good health. The CDR3 runs from the conserved cysteine through the conserved F or W. A D gene is named only where the DNA matches it firmly. Clone size appears in some rows only: once, few, many, or a class for an expanded clone.

cdr3_aa cdr3_nt j_call v_call clone_size d_call
CASSLGTSGTYEQYF TGTGCCAGCAGCCTGGGGACTAGCGGGACCTACGAGCAGTACTTC TRBJ2-7 TRBV28 NA TRBD2
CASTPSGEPHYYGYTF TGTGCCAGTACCCCCTCGGGGGAACCCCATTATTATGGCTACACCTTC TRBJ1-2 TRBV19 NA NA
CASRNRNSPDTQYF TGTGCCAGCAGGAACAGGAATTCCCCAGATACGCAGTATTTT TRBJ2-3 TRBV7-9 NA NA
CASSLIGDSYNEQFF TGCGCCAGCAGCTTGATCGGGGACTCCTACAATGAGCAGTTCTTC TRBJ2-1 TRBV5-1 once NA
CASSPRGQGEQYF TGTGCCAGCTCACCACGGGGACAGGGAGAGCAGTACTTC TRBJ2-7 TRBV18 NA TRBD1
CASSFFILAGGRPNEQFF TGTGCCAGCAGCTTCTTTATCTTAGCGGGAGGGCGTCCGAATGAGCAGTTCTTC TRBJ2-1 TRBV11-1 NA TRBD2
CASSPDSSSGNTIYF TGTGCCAGCAGCCCGGACTCTTCCTCTGGAAACACCATATATTTT TRBJ1-3 TRBV7-2 NA NA
CATWTSGSRQETQYF TGTGCCACCTGGACTAGCGGGAGCCGTCAAGAGACCCAGTACTTC TRBJ2-5 TRBV10-3 once TRBD2
CASSSLGGGYTF TGTGCCAGCAGTTCCCTGGGGGGGGGCTACACCTTC TRBJ1-2 TRBV6-5 few NA
CASSFLGTGAHEQYF TGTGCCAGCAGCTTTCTGGGGACAGGGGCCCACGAGCAGTACTTC TRBJ2-7 TRBV5-6 NA TRBD1
CASSVPLAGGPSTDTQYF TGTGCCAGCAGCGTACCCCTAGCGGGAGGGCCTAGCACAGATACGCAGTATTTT TRBJ2-3 TRBV7-2 NA TRBD2
CASSLYGAGLPSTDTQYF TGTGCCAGCAGTTTATATGGAGCGGGTTTACCTAGCACAGATACGCAGTATTTT TRBJ2-3 TRBV27 NA NA
CASKLYNTEAFF TGTGCCAGTAAATTGTATAACACTGAAGCTTTCTTT TRBJ1-1 TRBV19 NA NA
CASSLGGSLHEQFF TGTGCCAGCAGCTTGGGCGGGAGTTTACATGAGCAGTTCTTC TRBJ2-1 TRBV5-6 NA TRBD2
CASSPQGYEQYF TGTGCCAGCAGCCCTCAGGGTTACGAGCAGTACTTC TRBJ2-7 TRBV9 NA NA
CASSKGAGEHF TGTGCCAGCAGCAAAGGGGCAGGGGAGCATTTT TRBJ1-5 TRBV21-1 NA NA
CASSGSRDEETQYF TGTGCCAGCAGCGGAAGCCGGGATGAAGAGACCCAGTACTTC TRBJ2-5 TRBV9 NA NA
CASSLEGSSYEQYF TGCGCCAGCAGCTTGGAGGGGTCCTCCTACGAGCAGTACTTC TRBJ2-7 TRBV5-1 NA NA
CASSLGLNNEQYF TGTGCCAGCAGCCTCGGACTGAATAACGAGCAGTACTTC TRBJ2-7 TRBV7-2 NA NA
CASSYSTRGLAQHF TGTGCCAGCAGTTACTCGACGAGGGGGCTGGCCCAGCATTTT TRBJ1-5 TRBV6-5 NA TRBD1
CASSNLQGHTQYF TGTGCCAGCAGCAACCTTCAGGGGCATACGCAGTATTTT TRBJ2-3 TRBV7-9 NA NA
CASSEWVGQGGEQYF TGTGCCAGCAGCGAATGGGTGGGACAGGGGGGCGAGCAGTACTTC TRBJ2-7 TRBV6-5 NA TRBD1
CSVDVGQLLF TGCAGCGTTGACGTGGGCCAGTTACTTTTT TRBJ1-4 TRBV29-1 NA NA
CASSARPSGTTDTQYF TGTGCTAGCAGCGCCCGCCCTAGCGGGACCACAGATACGCAGTATTTT TRBJ2-3 TRBV7-7 once TRBD2
CASSSEPPEEQYF TGTGCCAGCAGCTCGGAGCCGCCGGAAGAGCAGTACTTC TRBJ2-7 TRBV5-4 NA NA
CASTRGYEQYF TGTGCCAGCACGAGGGGGTACGAGCAGTACTTC TRBJ2-7 TRBV6-6 NA NA
CASSPGTGTTAWAEAFF TGTGCCAGTAGTCCTGGGACAGGGACTACAGCATGGGCTGAAGCTTTCTTT TRBJ1-1 TRBV19 once TRBD1
CASSLASGSVINSDTQYF TGTGCCAGCAGCTTAGCTAGCGGGAGTGTCATTAATTCGGATACGCAGTATTTT TRBJ2-3 TRBV13 NA TRBD2